This is a list of T cell receptor beta chains from one sample in a study of T-cell reconstitution after alpha-beta-depleted transplantation in children. TCRdb processed the PCR reads anew with MiXCR; each CDR3 protein has one entry. The profile shows 350,000 to 400,000 distinct CDR3 sequences, roughly 15% of them singletons. The sequencing here drew on PBMCs, taken from the stem cell graft. These receptors were collected from a human donor who donated a stem cell graft to a child with Fanconi anemia. Each CDR3 is given with its conserved first and last residue. D genes are given only for firm matches. Clone size is given for some rows only: seen once, a few or many times, or a class if the clone is expanded.

J,size,V,D,length,CDR3,DNA
TRBJ2-1,many,TRBV7-2,NA,14,CASSLWQDYNEQFF,TGTGCCAGCAGCTTATGGCAGGATTACAATGAGCAGTTCTTC
TRBJ1-4,NA,TRBV5-1,NA,15,CASSDGTGGNEKLFF,TGCGCCAGCAGCGACGGGACGGGGGGTAATGAAAAACTGTTTTTT
TRBJ1-6,few,TRBV12-3/TRBV12-4,NA,16,CATPTRRRVYNSPLHF,TGTGCCACCCCCACCCGGAGACGGGTCTATAATTCACCCCTCCACTTT
TRBJ2-3,NA,TRBV5-4,NA,15,CASSLRTTPADTQYF,TGTGCCAGCAGCTTGCGGACAACCCCCGCAGATACGCAGTATTTT
TRBJ2-7,few,TRBV4-3,TRBD1,15,CASSQEARGFNEQYF,TGCGCCAGCAGCCAAGAAGCCAGGGGGTTCAACGAGCAGTACTTC
TRBJ1-2,NA,TRBV9,NA,15,CATSTGRGVNYGYTF,TGTGCCACCAGCACCGGACGGGGAGTAAACTATGGCTACACCTTC
TRBJ1-4,many,TRBV6-5,NA,14,CASSPRGGNEKLFF,TGTGCCAGCAGTCCTCGTGGGGGAAATGAAAAACTGTTTTTT
TRBJ2-3,NA,TRBV7-3,NA,15,CASSPGGQNTDTQYF,TGTGCCAGCAGCCCCGGAGGACAGAACACAGATACGCAGTATTTT
TRBJ2-1,many,TRBV5-1,NA,13,CASSLEQEDEQFF,TGCGCCAGCAGCCTGGAACAGGAAGATGAGCAGTTCTTC
TRBJ1-1,many,TRBV4-2,NA,15,CASSQDSSTLTEAFF,TGTGCCAGCAGCCAAGATTCGTCCACACTCACTGAAGCTTTCTTT
TRBJ1-2,NA,TRBV5-5,NA,12,CASGTGIGGYTF,TGTGCCAGCGGGACGGGGATTGGTGGCTACACCTTC
TRBJ2-3,few,TRBV27,NA,16,CASSLLTLEGTDTQYF,TGTGCCAGCAGTTTGCTTACCCTAGAGGGCACAGATACGCAGTATTTT
TRBJ1-4,NA,TRBV5-1,NA,15,CASSLSPGANEKLFF,TGCGCCAGCAGCTTGTCGCCCGGGGCAAATGAAAAACTGTTTTTT
TRBJ2-1,NA,TRBV12-3/TRBV12-4,NA,14,CASSFGGPLNEQFF,TGTGCCAGCAGTTTCGGGGGGCCATTGAATGAGCAGTTCTTC
TRBJ1-4,NA,TRBV12-3/TRBV12-4,TRBD1,14,CASSRQGAFEKLFF,TGTGCCAGCAGTCGACAGGGGGCCTTTGAAAAACTGTTTTTT
TRBJ2-2,NA,TRBV27,TRBD1,15,CASSRLDRVLGELFF,TGTGCCAGCAGTAGGTTGGACAGGGTTCTCGGGGAGCTGTTTTTT
TRBJ2-4,NA,TRBV5-6,NA,13,CASSPTGRDIQYF,TGTGCCAGCAGCCCGACAGGGAGGGACATTCAGTACTTC
TRBJ2-5,many,TRBV20-1,TRBD2,14,CSAGEGGSQETQYF,TGCAGTGCTGGGGAGGGAGGATCCCAAGAGACCCAGTACTTC
TRBJ2-5,many,TRBV29-1,NA,11,CSVAVQETQYF,TGCAGCGTAGCAGTACAGGAGACCCAGTACTTC
TRBJ2-7,many,TRBV7-9,NA,13,CASSSQDTYEQYF,TGTGCCAGCAGCTCGCAGGACACTTACGAGCAGTACTTC
TRBJ1-1,NA,TRBV12-3/TRBV12-4,NA,13,CASSLNGGINAFF,TGTGCCAGCAGTTTAAACGGGGGAATTAACGCTTTCTTT
TRBJ2-1,many,TRBV29-1,TRBD1,15,CSVQRGSQGANEQFF,TGCAGCGTGCAAAGAGGGAGTCAGGGGGCCAATGAGCAGTTCTTC
TRBJ1-5,few,TRBV12-3/TRBV12-4,NA,18,CASQRGGDFGYSNQPQHF,TGTGCCAGCCAGCGGGGAGGGGATTTCGGTTATAGCAATCAGCCCCAGCATTTT
TRBJ2-3,NA,TRBV24-1,TRBD2,16,CATSDGTSGVRDTQYF,TGTGCCACCAGTGATGGGACTAGCGGGGTACGAGATACGCAGTATTTT
TRBJ1-2,few,TRBV28,NA,15,CASSIAGTLAEGYTF,TGTGCCAGCAGTATCGCCGGGACTCTGGCGGAGGGCTACACCTTC
TRBJ2-1,NA,TRBV11-2,TRBD2,15,CASRLAGGTHNEQFF,TGTGCCAGCAGGCTAGCGGGGGGGACTCACAATGAGCAGTTCTTC